This T cell receptor beta chain originates from a study of OX40 agonist ivuxolimab in advanced cancers. Study context: Patients received ivuxolimab, an agonistic anti-OX40 (CD134) antibody. Partial responses were achieved by three patients, of whom one had hepatocellular carcinoma and two had cutaneous melanoma. A history of anti-PD-1, anti-PD-L1 or anti-CTLA-4 therapy was acceptable, and approximately 39% had some.

The table came from immunoSEQ multiplex PCR; TCRdb's copy has only in-frame clones and leaves some out. The table has fewer than 80,000 clones, 70% to 90% seen once; the top ten hold around 4.1%. Per germline, CDR1 SGDLS and CDR2 YYNGEE. V shed 4 bases and J shed 3 bases, with 14 bases lying between them. The CDR3 consists of 15 residues. The J gene is TRBJ1-3, the V gene TRBV9; D ambiguous. This TCR was sampled from an adult with an advanced solid tumor such as melanoma, head and neck, liver or kidney cancer. The sample here was CD4+ or CD8+ T cells sorted from blood, taken in a trial of the OX40 agonist ivuxolimab. The CDR3 sequence is CASSPVEGLGNTIYF. The CDR3 nucleotides are TGTGCCAGCAGCCCGGTCGAAGGCCTTGGAAACACCATATATTTT.